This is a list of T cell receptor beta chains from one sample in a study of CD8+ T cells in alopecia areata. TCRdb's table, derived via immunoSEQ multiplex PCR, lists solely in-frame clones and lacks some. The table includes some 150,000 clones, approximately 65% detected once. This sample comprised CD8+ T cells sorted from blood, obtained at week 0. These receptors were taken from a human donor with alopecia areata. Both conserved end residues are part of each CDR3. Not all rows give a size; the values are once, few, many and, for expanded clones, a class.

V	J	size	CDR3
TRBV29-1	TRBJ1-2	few	CSVAGELEANYGYTF
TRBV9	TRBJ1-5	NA	CASSVGGTGNQPQHF
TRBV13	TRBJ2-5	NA	CASSPGRETQYF
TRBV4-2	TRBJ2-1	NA	CASSRSGGSYNEQFF
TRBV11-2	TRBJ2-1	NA	CASTEGTDEQFF
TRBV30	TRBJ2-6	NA	CAWSTGAGANVLTF
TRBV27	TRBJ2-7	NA	CASSPGGLRVTGSYEQYF
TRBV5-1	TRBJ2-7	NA	CASSSQRGGGADEQYF
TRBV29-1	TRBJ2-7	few	CSVEDRNYEQYF
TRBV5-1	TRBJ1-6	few	CASSFGRTRSNSPLHF
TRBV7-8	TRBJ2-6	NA	CASSPPRGGSLSGANVLTF
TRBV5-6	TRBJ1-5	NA	CASSSGLNQPQHF
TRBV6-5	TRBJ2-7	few	CASSWTSGNYEQYF
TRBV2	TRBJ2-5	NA	CASSPRDRAQETQYF
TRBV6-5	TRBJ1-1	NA	CASTRQGFTEAFF
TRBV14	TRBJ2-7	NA	CASSPLTLAGGIYEQYF
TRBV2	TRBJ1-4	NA	CASEAGEKLFF
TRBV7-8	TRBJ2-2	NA	CASSQQGELFF
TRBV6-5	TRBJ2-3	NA	CASSYSARGGDTQYF
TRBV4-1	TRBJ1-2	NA	CASSQGVVPSGDGYTF
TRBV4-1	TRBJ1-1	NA	CASSQDRRGYTEAFF
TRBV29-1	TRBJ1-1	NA	CSGLGRAEAFF
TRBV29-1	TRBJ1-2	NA	CSVESGVGYTF
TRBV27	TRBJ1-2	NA	CASSSDVASGYTF
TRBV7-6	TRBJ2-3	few	CASSLFGSSGGFADTQYF
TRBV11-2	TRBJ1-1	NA	CASSLGSGVTEAFF
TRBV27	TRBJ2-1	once	CASSLGARGDNEQFF
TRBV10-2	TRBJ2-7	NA	CASRDTDTGNEQYF
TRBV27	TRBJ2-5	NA	CASSAPGETQYF
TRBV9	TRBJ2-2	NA	CASSVDGGSTGELFF
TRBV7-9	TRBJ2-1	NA	CASIWGQASSYNEQFF
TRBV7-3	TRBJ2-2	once	CASSLTIGQNTGELFF
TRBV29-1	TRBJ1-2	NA	CSVDLVAYGYTF
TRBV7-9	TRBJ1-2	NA	CASSSGAVKGYTF
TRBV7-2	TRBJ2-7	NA	CASSLLGTGAYEQYF
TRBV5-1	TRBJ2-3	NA	CASSRSTTDTQYF
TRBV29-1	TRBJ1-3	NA	CSVDPRGAGNTIYF
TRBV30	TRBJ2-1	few	CAWSGPYNEQFF
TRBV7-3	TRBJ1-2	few	CASSLSSGDGYTF
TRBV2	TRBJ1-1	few	CASGLGRNTEAFF
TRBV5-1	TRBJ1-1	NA	CASSYRGLNTEAFF
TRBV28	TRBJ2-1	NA	CASSSYRTTGVGYYNEQFF
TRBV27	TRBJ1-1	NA	CASSPVGLNTEAFF
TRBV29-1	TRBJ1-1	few	CSVLIREAFF
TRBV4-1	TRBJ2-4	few	CASRQSGDIQYF
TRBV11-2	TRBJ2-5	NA	CASSFIMGTPQETQYF
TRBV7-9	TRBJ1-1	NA	CASSFLNTEAFF
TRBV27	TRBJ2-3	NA	CASSLRWGTDTQYF
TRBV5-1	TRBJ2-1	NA	CASSDRTDNEQFF
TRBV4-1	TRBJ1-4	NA	CASSQEAKVGEKLFF
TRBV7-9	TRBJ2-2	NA	CASSLVRNTGELFF
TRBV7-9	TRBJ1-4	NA	CASTRKGENEKLFF